This T cell receptor beta chain was profiled in a study of blood T cells in healthy people across ages. Overall study findings and caveats: Estimated diversity across one million T cells was deemed an underestimate.

Alongside a J-beta primer mix, a sample-barcoded 5' primer served in a second PCR lasting 7 to 11 cycles. With 12 random nucleotides, a template-switch adaptor tagged each individual cDNA molecule. TCRdb re-called the 5' RACE reads through MiXCR, storing one row per CDR3 protein. Of roughly 1,500,000 distinct CDR3 sequences listed, around 35% were seen once; the top ten hold approximately 10%. Details on this clonotype: Its antigen is as yet unknown.

Total RNA, at least 6 micrograms per sample, was extracted from PBMCs. Germline values: CDR1 SGHRS, CDR2 YFSETQ. V lost 6 bases to trimming and J lost 8 bases; unmatched junction nucleotides: 13. The length of the CDR3 is 14 residues. The sample was blood. This chain uses TRBV5-1 with TRBJ1-1; 7 positions match TRBD1. This clonotype originated in a woman younger than 45 in good health. In nucleotides, the CDR3 is TGCGCCAGCACCCGGAATGGGGACAGCTTAGAAGCTTTCTTT. This encodes CASTRNGDSLEAFF.